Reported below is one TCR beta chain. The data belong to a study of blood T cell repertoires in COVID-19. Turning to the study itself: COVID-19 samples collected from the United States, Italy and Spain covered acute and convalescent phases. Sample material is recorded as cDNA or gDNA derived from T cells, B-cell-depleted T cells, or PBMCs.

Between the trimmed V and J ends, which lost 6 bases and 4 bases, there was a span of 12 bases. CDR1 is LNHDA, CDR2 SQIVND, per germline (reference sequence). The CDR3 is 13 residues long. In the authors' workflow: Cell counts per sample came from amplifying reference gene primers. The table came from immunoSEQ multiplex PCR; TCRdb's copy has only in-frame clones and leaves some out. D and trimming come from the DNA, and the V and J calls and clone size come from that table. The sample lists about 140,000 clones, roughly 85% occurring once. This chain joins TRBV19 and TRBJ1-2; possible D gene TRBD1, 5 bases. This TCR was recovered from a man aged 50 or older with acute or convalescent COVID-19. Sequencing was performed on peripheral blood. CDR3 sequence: CASSDRIRYGYTF. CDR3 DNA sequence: TGTGCCAGTAGCGACAGAATCCGCTATGGCTACACCTTC. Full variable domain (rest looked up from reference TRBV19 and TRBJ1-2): DGGITQSPKYLFRKEGQNVTLSCEQNLNHDAMYWYRQDPGQGLRLIYYSQIVNDFQKGDIAEGYSVSREKKESFPLTVTSAQKNPTAFYLCASSDRIRYGYTFGSGTRLTVV.